A single sample is the source of the 17 T cell receptor beta chains below, sequenced in a study of shared clonotypes between healthy human individuals (dated by TCRdb to about 2020). Library generation was performed with the immunoSEQ multiplex PCR assay. Here the immuneACCESS table is served through TCRdb, limited to in-frame sequences with V and J called. Missing clones are a known gap in these copies; in checked studies unresolved V genes cover under half, and the rest lacks a known reason. Recorded for this sample are over 2 million clones; 85% to 95% of them occurred a single time. The leading ten clones occupy more than 0.1% of the sample. The sample taken for sequencing was naive CD4+ T cells sorted from blood. Reading the label with the study, this specimen's cell subset or site is: CD45RA+ positively selected. The receptors here all came from a young man in good health.

The genes are TRBV5-4 and TRBJ2-1, with 9 bases matching TRBD2. CDR3 length: 15 residues. V was clipped by 4 bases and J by 8 bases; unmatched bases: 10. Germline V gives CDR1 SGHNT, CDR2 YYREEE (reference sequence). CDR3: CASSQASGGMYEQFF. As DNA, the CDR3 is TGTGCCAGCAGCCAAGCGAGCGGGGGGATGTATGAGCAGTTCTTC. The complete variable domain, with remaining parts taken from reference TRBV5-4 and TRBJ2-1, reads ETGVTQSPTHLIKTRGQQVTLRCSSQSGHNTVSWYQQALGQGPQFIFQYYREEENGRGNFPPRFSGLQFPNYSSELNVNALELDDSALYLCASSQASGGMYEQFFGPGTRLTVL.

V usage is TRBV21-1 and J usage is TRBJ1-2; TRBD1 was called by the table and not checked on the DNA. TRBV21-1 is termed a pseudogene. The CDR3 loop spans 18 amino acids. CDR3 region: CASSKSGDRGFDFYGYTF. The CDR3 nucleotides read TGTGCCAGCAGCAAAAGCGGGGACAGGGGATTTGATTTCTATGGCTACACCTTC.

The CDR3 DNA sequence: TGCGCCAGCAGTCCGGTCCCGGGACAGGGTTCTGCCGGGGAGCTGTTTTTT. Translation gives CASSPVPGQGSAGELFF. This rearrangement joins TRBV10-1 to TRBJ2-2; 9 bases fit TRBD1. CDR1 is WNHNN, CDR2 SYGVQD, per germline (reference sequence). The CDR3 spans 17 residues. V lost 5 bases, J lost 6 bases, and 13 bases stayed unmatched.

This sequence joins TRBV12-5 and TRBJ2-7, with D tentatively TRBD2 (6 bases). The CDR3 runs 16 residues. Looked up from germline, CDR1 is LGHNT and CDR2 is FRNRAP. Trimming shortened V by 0 bases and J by 0 bases, and 12 bases separated the two germline ends. The CDR3 is CASGLVRGDFSYEQYF. For the CDR3, the DNA is TGTGCTAGTGGTTTGGTACGTGGGGACTTCTCCTACGAGCAGTACTTC.

The chain is built from TRBV28 and TRBJ1-2; maybe TRBD1 (5 bases). V was clipped by 2 bases and J by 4 bases, with 11 bases between them. The germline V gene encodes CDR1 MDHEN and CDR2 SYDVKM. The CDR3 has 14 residues. The CDR3 nucleotides read TGTGCCAGCAGTTTACAGGGTCTGTCCTATGGCTACACCTTC. It translates to CASSLQGLSYGYTF.

Notes on this clone: This CDR3 is also generated by other DNA sequences in the sample. The chain links TRBV18 to TRBJ2-2, with D unresolved. From germline, CDR1 is KGHSH and CDR2 LQKENI. V was shortened by 0 bases and J by 1 base, with 3 bases between the two germline ends. CDR3 size: 14 residues. CDR3 protein: CASSPPGNTGELFF. CDR3 DNA: TGTGCCAGCTCACCACCGGGGAACACCGGGGAGCTGTTTTTT.

About this clone: Distinct nucleotide sequences in the sample also encode this CDR3. This rearrangement joins TRBV5-1 to TRBJ1-3; D not resolved. This CDR3 comprises 14 residues. Looked up from germline, CDR1 is SGHRS and CDR2 is YFSETQ. V was shortened by 0 bases and J by 2 bases, with 6 bases between the two germline ends. CDR3 coding DNA: TGCGCCAGCAGCTTGGACTCTCCTGGAAACACCATATATTTT. Encoded protein: CASSLDSPGNTIYF.

The CDR3 DNA reads as TGTGCCAGCAGCCCTCTCGGGATTAACACTGAAGCTTTCTTT. Residues: CASSPLGINTEAFF. This chain joins TRBV11-2 and TRBJ1-1, with D uncertain. Per germline, CDR1 SGHAT and CDR2 FQNNGV. This CDR3 has 14 residues. V was clipped by 5 bases and J by 2 bases, with 12 bases between them.

V is TRBV10-1 and J is TRBJ2-1; D is ambiguous. The CDR3 loop spans 13 amino acids. The germline V gene has CDR1 WNHNN and CDR2 SYGVQD (reference sequence). V lost 0 bases and J 2 bases, leaving 2 bases between the germline ends. The CDR3 coding sequence is TGCGCCAGCAGTGAGTCGCCCTACAATGAGCAGTTCTTC. Residues: CASSESPYNEQFF.

V usage is TRBV5-1 and J usage is TRBJ2-2, with D uncertain. V was clipped by 0 bases and J by 2 bases, with 8 bases between them. The CDR3 is 15 residues long. Germline V gene data show CDR1 as SGHRS and CDR2 as YFSETQ. The CDR3 reads CASSLGHSNTGELFF. The CDR3 nucleotides read TGCGCCAGCAGCTTGGGACACTCTAACACCGGGGAGCTGTTTTTT.

The rearrangement uses TRBV2 and TRBJ2-7, with 12 bases matching TRBD1. V trimming: 2 bases; J trimming: 6 bases; junction bases outside the gene matches: 5. This CDR3 spans 15 amino acids. Germline loops: CDR1 SNHLY, CDR2 FYNNEI. The CDR3: CASSERGTGGSEQYF. In DNA form, the CDR3 reads TGTGCCAGCAGTGAACGTGGGACAGGGGGCTCCGAGCAGTACTTC.

This sequence joins TRBV7-9 and TRBJ1-1; no reliable D call. Germline CDR1 reads SEHNR; CDR2 reads FQNEAQ (reference sequence). V dropped 1 base and J dropped 0 bases, with 12 bases sitting between them. CDR3 size: 16 residues. CDR3 sequence reads: CASSLDWVGMNTEAFF. As DNA, the CDR3 is TGTGCCAGCAGCTTAGACTGGGTGGGAATGAACACTGAAGCTTTCTTT.

The rearrangement uses TRBV18 and TRBJ2-7; possible D gene TRBD1, 6 bases. The CDR3 loop spans 13 amino acids. Germline V gene sequence: CDR1 KGHSH, CDR2 LQKENI. V was clipped by 2 bases and J by 7 bases, with 12 bases between them. CDR3 residues: CASSPETGIEQYF. As DNA, the CDR3 is TGTGCCAGCTCACCAGAGACAGGAATAGAGCAGTACTTC. Variable domain in full (rest from reference TRBV18 and TRBJ2-7): NAGVMQNPRHLVRRRGQEARLRCSPMKGHSHVYWYRQLPEEGLKFMVYLQKENIIDESGMPKERFSAEFPKEGPSILRIQQVVRGDSAAYFCASSPETGIEQYFGPGTRLTVT.

The chain links TRBV7-9 to TRBJ1-1, with 9 bases lining up with TRBD1. This CDR3 spans 15 amino acids. Germline assignment: CDR1 SEHNR and CDR2 FQNEAQ (reference sequence). The J segment lost 4 bases and the V segment lost 5 bases, leaving 8 bases of the junction unmatched. DNA of the CDR3: TGTGCCAGCAGCCCGGGGACAGGGTTCGGCACTGAAGCTTTCTTT. Translation gives CASSPGTGFGTEAFF.

The chain combines TRBV7-9 with TRBJ2-1, with D maybe TRBD2 (7 bases). The V end was cut by 3 bases, the J end by 7 bases, with 16 bases between. Germline loops: CDR1 SEHNR, CDR2 FQNEAQ (reference sequence). The CDR3 is made up of 15 amino acids. Here the CDR3 reads CASSFYGGRENEQFF. The DNA of the CDR3 is TGTGCCAGCAGCTTTTACGGGGGGCGCGAGAATGAGCAGTTCTTC.

The chain has TRBV5-5 and TRBJ2-7; D remains unclear. Trimming shortened V by 2 bases and J by 3 bases, and 12 bases separated the two germline ends. CDR3 length equals 14 residues. Looked up from germline, CDR1 is SGHKS and CDR2 is YYEKEE (reference sequence). CDR3 sequence reads: CASSFIGGNYEQYF. As DNA, the CDR3 is TGTGCCAGCAGCTTCATCGGCGGAAACTACGAGCAGTACTTC.

The chain couples TRBV6-5 to TRBJ1-1, with 7 bases lining up with TRBD1. The germline V gene encodes CDR1 MNHEY and CDR2 SVGAGI. This CDR3 has 14 residues. V lost 6 bases and J lost 2; bases outside the gene matches: 6. CDR3 protein: CASSSTGSNTEAFF. The CDR3 nucleotides read TGTGCCAGCAGCTCGACAGGGTCAAACACTGAAGCTTTCTTT.